What follows are 16 T cell receptor beta chains derived from one specimen sequenced in a study of T-cell reconstitution after alpha-beta-depleted transplantation in children. A TCRbeta library incorporating unique molecular identifiers was prepared. TCRdb used MiXCR to reprocess the PCR reads, holding one entry per CDR3 protein. This table holds 500,000 or so distinct CDR3 sequences, approximately 29% found once. This specimen was PBMCs from the stem cell graft donor, taken from the stem cell graft. These receptors all stem from a human donor who donated a stem cell graft to a child with aplastic anemia.

The chain carries TRBV20-1 and TRBJ1-6; no reliable D call. Germline lookup yields CDR1 DFQATT and CDR2 SNEGSKA (reference sequence). The CDR3 consists of 15 residues. V lost 5 bases and J 7 bases, leaving 18 bases between the germline ends. CDR3 sequence (DNA): TGCAGTGCTTCTCCTCTGGGTCGCGGAAATTCACCCCTCCACTTT. Amino acids: CSASPLGRGNSPLHF.

The chain couples TRBV7-2 to TRBJ1-5; a possible D gene is TRBD1 (6 bases). Trimming took off 5 bases at V and 7 bases at J, with 9 bases between the two ends. The CDR3 contains 12 residues. CDR1 is SGHTA and CDR2 is FQGNSA in the germline V gene. The CDR3 DNA is TGTGCCAGCAGCATACAGGGCCAGCCCCAGCATTTT. The encoded protein is CASSIQGQPQHF.

This clonotype was counted between two and nine times. The J gene is TRBJ1-2, the V gene TRBV7-9; D unresolved. The length of the CDR3 is 9 residues. Trimming left V 8 bases short and J 10 bases short, with 8 bases between. Germline V gives CDR1 SEHNR, CDR2 FQNEAQ (reference sequence). CDR3 DNA sequence: TGTGCCAGCTCCTTCCCCTACACCTTC. This translates into CASSFPYTF.

This chain connects TRBV13 to TRBJ2-1, with 7 bases that match TRBD2. The V and J ends lost 5 bases and 4 bases, in that order; junction bases with no gene match: 11. Germline CDR1 reads PRHDT; CDR2 reads FYEKMQ (reference sequence). CDR3 size: 16 residues. The CDR3 is CASSPMGLAAYNEQFF. The CDR3 coding sequence is TGTGCCAGCAGCCCAATGGGGCTAGCGGCGTACAATGAGCAGTTCTTC.

This clonotype was counted between two and nine times. This chain uses TRBV7-2 with TRBJ1-1, with D tentatively TRBD1 (5 bases). The V end lost 5 bases, the J end lost 5 bases, and 21 bases lay between the germline ends. CDR1 and CDR2 (germline): SGHTA, FQGNSA. The length of the CDR3 is 16 residues. The CDR3 coding sequence is TGTGCCAGCAGCCCCGGCAGGGCGAGTTTATGGACTGAAGCTTTCTTT. Translated: CASSPGRASLWTEAFF. The full variable domain, its missing parts supplied by reference TRBV7-2 and TRBJ1-1, is GAGVSQSPSNKVTEKGKDVELRCDPISGHTALYWYRQSLGQGLEFLIYFQGNSAPDKSGLPSDRFSAERTGGSVSTLTIQRTQQEDSAVYLCASSPGRASLWTEAFFGQGTRLTVV.

The rearrangement links TRBV18 to TRBJ2-5; no reliable D call. V was pared by 2 bases and J by 3 bases, with 10 bases between. Germline values: CDR1 KGHSH, CDR2 LQKENI. CDR3 size: 14 residues. This CDR3 is CASSPVRGKETQYF. CDR3 DNA: TGTGCCAGCTCACCAGTCCGCGGTAAAGAGACCCAGTACTTC. The full variable domain, with the rest looked up from reference TRBV18 and TRBJ2-5, is NAGVMQNPRHLVRRRGQEARLRCSPMKGHSHVYWYRQLPEEGLKFMVYLQKENIIDESGMPKERFSAEFPKEGPSILRIQQVVRGDSAAYFCASSPVRGKETQYFGPGTRLLVL.

The chain has TRBV30 and TRBJ1-1, with 7 bases lining up with TRBD1. The CDR3 is 13 residues long. Germline CDR1 is GTSNPN and CDR2 is SVGIG (reference sequence). V trimming: 6 bases; J trimming: 5 bases; junction bases outside the gene matches: 9. The CDR3 loop reads CACKRTGRTEAFF. The CDR3 DNA follows: TGTGCCTGCAAAAGGACAGGTAGGACTGAAGCTTTCTTT.

The chain couples TRBV19 to TRBJ2-1; D assignment may be TRBD1 or TRBD2 (5 bases each). V lost 3 bases and J 7 bases, leaving 10 bases between the germline ends. This CDR3 is built from 13 residues. CDR1 and CDR2 (germline): LNHDA, SQIVND (reference sequence). The CDR3: CASSILWGNEQFF. The CDR3 nucleotides read TGTGCCAGTAGTATCTTATGGGGGAATGAGCAGTTCTTC.

The chain employs TRBV29-1 and TRBJ2-7; TRBD2 aligns across 13 bases. The J segment lost 5 bases and the V segment lost 1 base, leaving 11 bases of the junction unmatched. Germline CDR1 and CDR2: SQVTM and ANQGSEA. CDR3 size: 17 residues. The CDR3 here is CSVEGGTSGTKDNEQYF. The CDR3 DNA sequence: TGCAGCGTTGAAGGGGGGACTAGCGGGACGAAAGACAACGAGCAGTACTTC.

The chain couples TRBV5-1 to TRBJ2-1; 7 bases align to TRBD2. The length of the CDR3 is 15 residues. Germline CDR1 and CDR2: SGHRS and YFSETQ. With V trimmed by 2 bases and J by 2 bases, 4 bases remained unmatched. The CDR3 is CASSFGGGTYNEQFF. The DNA of the CDR3 is TGCGCCAGCAGCTTCGGGGGAGGGACCTACAATGAGCAGTTCTTC.

Only a few counts were recorded for this clonotype. The chain combines TRBV20-1 with TRBJ2-2, with TRBD2 identical over 7 bases. Germline V gives CDR1 DFQATT, CDR2 SNEGSKA (reference sequence). The CDR3 consists of 15 residues. V shed 1 base, J shed 5 bases, and the junction held 7 bases outside the gene matches. CDR3 sequence: CSARVPAGPTGELFF. CDR3 coding DNA: TGCAGTGCTAGAGTTCCAGCGGGACCGACCGGGGAGCTGTTTTTT.

The rearrangement uses TRBV28 and TRBJ2-1, with 10 bases identical to TRBD2. Germline trimming cut 8 bases from V and 4 bases from J; bases unmatched to any gene: 8. Germline values: CDR1 MDHEN, CDR2 SYDVKM. This CDR3 is 15 amino acids long. CDR3 sequence (DNA): TGTGCCAGCTGGGCCGGGACTAGCGTTTACAATGAGCAGTTCTTC. As protein: CASWAGTSVYNEQFF.

This clonotype was counted many times. The gene calls are TRBV7-2 and TRBJ2-5; D is ambiguous. The CDR3 length is 13 residues. Germline V CDR1 and CDR2: SGHTA, FQGNSA. Trimming took off 3 bases at V and 1 base at J, with 6 bases between the two ends. Written as DNA, the CDR3 is TGTGCCAGCAGCTTCCGGCTCCAAGAGACCCAGTACTTC. Amino acid sequence: CASSFRLQETQYF.

This sequence joins TRBV7-2 and TRBJ1-4; D is undetermined. CDR3 size: 15 residues. Germline V gene data show CDR1 as SGHTA and CDR2 as FQGNSA. The germline V and J ends were trimmed by 3 bases and 0 bases, with 8 bases remaining between them. DNA for the CDR3: TGTGCCAGCAGCTTTCGGTCTGCAACTAATGAAAAACTGTTTTTT. It translates to CASSFRSATNEKLFF.

The sample holds one count of this clonotype. The gene calls are TRBV5-1 and TRBJ2-7; D assignment may be TRBD1 or TRBD2 (5 bases each). The CDR3 is made up of 15 amino acids. V shed 2 bases and J shed 0 bases, with 12 bases lying between them. Germline lookup yields CDR1 SGHRS and CDR2 YFSETQ. The CDR3 sequence is CASSLPGASSYEQYF. The CDR3 nucleotides read TGCGCCAGCAGCTTACCCGGGGCGAGCTCCTACGAGCAGTACTTC.

This clonotype was seen only a few times. The chain joins TRBV5-1 to TRBJ2-7; 7 positions match TRBD1. J lost 3 bases, V lost 0 bases, and 3 bases had no gene match. This CDR3 contains 14 residues. Germline V CDR1 and CDR2: SGHRS, YFSETQ. The CDR3: CASSLVWDSYEQYF. The CDR3 nucleotides read TGCGCCAGCAGCTTGGTATGGGACAGCTACGAGCAGTACTTC.